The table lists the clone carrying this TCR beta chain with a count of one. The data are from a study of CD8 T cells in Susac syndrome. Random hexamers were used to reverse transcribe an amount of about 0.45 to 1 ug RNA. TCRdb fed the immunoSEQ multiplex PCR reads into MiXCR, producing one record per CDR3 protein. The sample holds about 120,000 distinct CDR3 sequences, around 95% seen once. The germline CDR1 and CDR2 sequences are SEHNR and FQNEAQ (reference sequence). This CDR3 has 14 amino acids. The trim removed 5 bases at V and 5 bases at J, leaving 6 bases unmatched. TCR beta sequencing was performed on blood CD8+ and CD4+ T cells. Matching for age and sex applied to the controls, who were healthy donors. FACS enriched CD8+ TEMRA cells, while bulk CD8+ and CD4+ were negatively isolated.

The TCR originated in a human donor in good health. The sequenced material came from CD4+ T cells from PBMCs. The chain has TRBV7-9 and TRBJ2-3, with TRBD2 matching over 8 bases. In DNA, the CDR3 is TGTGCCAGCAGCATAAGCGGGAGTAAAGATACGCAGTATTTT. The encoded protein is CASSISGSKDTQYF.